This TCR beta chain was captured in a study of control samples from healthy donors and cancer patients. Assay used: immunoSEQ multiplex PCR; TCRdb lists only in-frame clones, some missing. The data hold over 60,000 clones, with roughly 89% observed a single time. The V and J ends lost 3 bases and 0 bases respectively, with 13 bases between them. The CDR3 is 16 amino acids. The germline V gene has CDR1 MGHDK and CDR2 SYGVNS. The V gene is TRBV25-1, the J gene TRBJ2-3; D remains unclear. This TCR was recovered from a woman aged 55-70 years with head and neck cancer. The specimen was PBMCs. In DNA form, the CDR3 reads TGTGCCAGCAGTGATTTTTTGGCGGAAAGCACAGATACGCAGTATTTT. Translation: CASSDFLAESTDTQYF.